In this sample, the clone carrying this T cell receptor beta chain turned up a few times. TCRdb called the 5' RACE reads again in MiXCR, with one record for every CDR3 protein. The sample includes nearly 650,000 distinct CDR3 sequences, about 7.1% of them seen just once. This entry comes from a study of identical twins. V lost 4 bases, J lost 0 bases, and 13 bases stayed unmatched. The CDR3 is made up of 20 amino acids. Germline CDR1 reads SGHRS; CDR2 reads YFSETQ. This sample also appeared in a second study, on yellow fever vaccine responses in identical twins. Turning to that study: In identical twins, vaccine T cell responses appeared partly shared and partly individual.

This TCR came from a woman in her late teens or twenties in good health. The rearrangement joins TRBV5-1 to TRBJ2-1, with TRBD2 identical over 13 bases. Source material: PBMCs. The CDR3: CASSASGLAGDLSSYNEQFF. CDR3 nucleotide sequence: TGCGCCAGCAGCGCGAGCGGACTAGCGGGGGACCTGAGCTCCTACAATGAGCAGTTCTTC.